Listed below are T cell receptor beta chains from one sample, sequenced in a study of T cell responses to AZD1222 COVID-19 vaccine. Method: immunoSEQ multiplex PCR; TCRdb's copy keeps in-frame clones and lacks some. The sample contains around 110,000 clones, 84% of which appear only once. This sample comprised peripheral blood, obtained on day 0 of AZD1222 vaccination. The source is an adult in good health. Both conserved end residues are part of each CDR3. The order of the fields is clone size, D gene, J gene, V gene, CDR3 DNA, CDR3 protein. D genes are given only for firm matches. Clone size is not always given. Where it is, it says once, few, many or a class for expanded clones.

>.|.|TRBJ1-2|TRBV19
TGTGCCAGTAGTATAAGTCACAGGGTCACCTATGGCTACACCTTC
CASSISHRVTYGYTF
>.|.|TRBJ2-7|TRBV6-5
TGTGCCAGCAGGACTGTCTACGAGCAGTACTTC
CASRTVYEQYF
>.|.|TRBJ1-2|TRBV6-5
TGTGCCAGCAGTTACGCCGTCCTTGGGAACTATGGCTACACCTTC
CASSYAVLGNYGYTF
>.|.|TRBJ2-2|TRBV11-1
TGTGCCAGCAGCTTAAACAGGGCGTCCGCCGGGGAGCTGTTTTTT
CASSLNRASAGELFF
>.|TRBD2|TRBJ2-1|TRBV7-2
TGTGCCAGCAGCGCAACCTGGACTAGCAGCGGCAATGAGCAGTTCTTC
CASSATWTSSGNEQFF
>.|.|TRBJ1-3|TRBV10-2
TGCGCCAGCAGTGATTTCCCGCGGGGGGAGGCCAACTCTGGAAACACCATATATTTT
CASSDFPRGEANSGNTIYF
>.|TRBD1|TRBJ1-1|TRBV6-5
TGTGCCAGCAGTTACTCGATGACAGGGGGGGGAGCTTTCTTT
CASSYSMTGGGAFF
>.|TRBD2|TRBJ2-5|TRBV5-1
TGCGCCAGCAGCTTAATGGGACTAGCGGGGGGCCAAGAGACCCAGTACTTC
CASSLMGLAGGQETQYF
>.|TRBD1|TRBJ2-2|TRBV4-1
TGCGCCAGCAGCCGGGGACAGGGTTTGAACACCGGGGAGCTGTTTTTT
CASSRGQGLNTGELFF
>.|.|TRBJ1-6|TRBV6-5
TGTGCCAGCAGTTACTACAGGCTAGGAAGGGCCCTCCACTTT
CASSYYRLGRALHF
>.|.|TRBJ1-2|TRBV10-3
TGTGCCATCAGTGTGAAGACCGTATATGGCTACACCTTC
CAISVKTVYGYTF
>.|.|TRBJ2-1|TRBV10-3
TGTGCCACGGGACATAGCGTCAATGAGCAGTTCTTC
CATGHSVNEQFF
>once|.|TRBJ1-3|TRBV19
TGTGCCAGTAGTTCCGGACATCGTAAAGGAAACACCATATATTTT
CASSSGHRKGNTIYF
>.|TRBD1|TRBJ1-1|TRBV9
TGTGCCAGCAGCGTAGGAGGACAGGGACTACGTTGGGGCACTGAAGCTTTCTTT
CASSVGGQGLRWGTEAFF
>.|.|TRBJ1-2|TRBV19
TGTGCCAGTAGCAGCCTGGCGGGCTATGGCTACACCTTC
CASSSLAGYGYTF
>once|.|TRBJ2-5|TRBV7-2
TGTGCCAGCAGCTACCCTTTGGGCGGTTCGGAGACCCAGTACTTC
CASSYPLGGSETQYF
>.|TRBD1|TRBJ1-5|TRBV27
TGTGCCAGCAGTCCCCACGGCGGGACAGGACTAAATCAGCCCCAGCATTTT
CASSPHGGTGLNQPQHF
>.|.|TRBJ1-2|TRBV28
TGTGCCAGCAGTTTTCCGTCCCGGCAGTCCTATGGCTACACCTTC
CASSFPSRQSYGYTF
>once|.|TRBJ2-1|TRBV27
TGTGCCAGCAGAGAGCAGTTCTTC
CASREQFF
>.|.|TRBJ2-5|TRBV27
TGTGCCAGCAGTCCTAGACAGACACTCCAAGAGACCCAGTACTTC
CASSPRQTLQETQYF
>.|TRBD2|TRBJ2-5|TRBV5-4
TGTGCCAGCAGTCCCCGGACTAGCATCGAGACCCAGTACTTC
CASSPRTSIETQYF
>.|.|TRBJ2-7|TRBV11-2
TGTGCCAGCAGTCCCCGAGGGGGGGGAGGGCCCGCGGACGAGCAGTACTTC
CASSPRGGGGPADEQYF
>.|TRBD2|TRBJ2-5|TRBV28
TGTGCCAGCACCAACGGGGGAGGGAGCGAAGAGACCCAGTACTTC
CASTNGGGSEETQYF
>.|.|TRBJ1-2|TRBV4-3
TGCGCCAGCAGCCAAGGGCAGGAAGCCATCTATGGCTACACCTTC
CASSQGQEAIYGYTF
>.|.|TRBJ2-5|TRBV11-3
TGTGCCAGCAGCTTAGGCCTGACCGAGGGGGGAGAGACCCAGTACTTC
CASSLGLTEGGETQYF
>.|.|TRBJ1-2|TRBV2
TGTGCCAGCAGTGTAAATTCCATCGGCCGACACTACACCTTC
CASSVNSIGRHYTF
>.|TRBD2|TRBJ2-1|TRBV18
TGTGCCAGCTCACAGTCGACTAGCGGGGGCAACTCCTACAATGAGCAGTTCTTC
CASSQSTSGGNSYNEQFF
>.|TRBD1|TRBJ2-7|TRBV25-1
TGTGCCACCAAGAGACAGGGTGGCGACGAGCAGTACTTC
CATKRQGGDEQYF
>.|.|TRBJ1-1|TRBV28
TGTGCCAGCAGTTTCTCAGGGACCACTGAAGCTTTCTTT
CASSFSGTTEAFF
>.|TRBD1|TRBJ1-2|TRBV18
TGTGCCAGCTCACCTTGGTCCGGGACAGGGGATGGCTACACCTTC
CASSPWSGTGDGYTF
>.|.|TRBJ2-3|TRBV18
TGTGCCAGCTCACCACCGGCGGGGTACACAGATACGCAGTATTTT
CASSPPAGYTDTQYF
>.|TRBD2|TRBJ2-5|TRBV28
TGTGCCAGCCTTCCCGCTAGCGGGAGCCAAGAGACCCAGTACTTC
CASLPASGSQETQYF
>.|TRBD1|TRBJ1-6|TRBV7-2
TGTGCCAGCAGCTTAGCCACAGGGGGCGGTTCACCCCTCCACTTT
CASSLATGGGSPLHF
>.|.|TRBJ2-7|TRBV29-1
TGCAGCGTTGAGGGGGGTGGGCCCTACGAGCAGTACTTC
CSVEGGGPYEQYF
>.|TRBD1|TRBJ2-2|TRBV18
TGTGCCAGCTCACCAAGGGGACAGGGACCCACCGGGGAGCTGTTTTTT
CASSPRGQGPTGELFF
>once|.|TRBJ2-1|TRBV5-8
TGTGCCAGCAGCTCGGTAAACGGAAGGGACAATGAGCAGTTCTTC
CASSSVNGRDNEQFF
>.|TRBD2|TRBJ2-7|TRBV7-2
TGTGCCAGCAGCCCCCTTGAATCTAGCGGGATCTACGAGCAGTACTTC
CASSPLESSGIYEQYF
>.|TRBD1|TRBJ2-1|TRBV7-2
TGTGCCAGCAGCGCCGGACAGGCCTACAATGAGCAGTTCTTC
CASSAGQAYNEQFF
>.|.|TRBJ2-7|TRBV4-1
TGCGCCAGCAGCCAAAGGGAGACAGGGAGGAACGAGCAGTACTTC
CASSQRETGRNEQYF
>.|.|TRBJ2-5|TRBV18
TGTGCCAGCTCCACGGACCTCGCGGAGACCCAGTACTTC
CASSTDLAETQYF
>.|.|TRBJ2-1|TRBV21-1
TGTGCCAGTTGGGACCTATCGGCAGGCAGGGGCGATGAGCAGTTCTTC
CASWDLSAGRGDEQFF
>few|TRBD1|TRBJ1-4|TRBV5-1
TGCGCCAGCAGCCCGGGACAGAATAATGAAAAACTGTTTTTT
CASSPGQNNEKLFF
>.|.|TRBJ2-7|TRBV29-1
TGCAGCGTTGGGGACGGCTACGAGCAGTACTTC
CSVGDGYEQYF
>.|TRBD1|TRBJ1-2|TRBV6-5
TGTGCCAGCAGTTACACGACAGGGGGCGGCTATGGCTACACCTTC
CASSYTTGGGYGYTF
>.|TRBD2|TRBJ2-1|TRBV27
TGTGCCAGCAGTTCTCCCGGGACTAGCGCCTACAATGAGCAGTTCTTC
CASSSPGTSAYNEQFF
>.|TRBD1|TRBJ2-5|TRBV7-6
TGTGCCAGCAGCTTAGACCCGGGACAGGGAAGAGAGACCCAGTACTTC
CASSLDPGQGRETQYF
>.|.|TRBJ1-5|TRBV28
TGTGCCAGCAGTTCGTTGGGTCAGCCCCAGCATTTT
CASSSLGQPQHF
>.|.|TRBJ1-4|TRBV12-3/TRBV12-4
TGTGCCCCAAGCCATCCCCCTAATGAAAAACTGTTTTTT
CAPSHPPNEKLFF
>.|.|TRBJ1-3|TRBV6-5
TGTGCCAGCAGTTACTCGGGACTTTCCTCTGGAAACACCATATATTTT
CASSYSGLSSGNTIYF
>.|.|TRBJ2-1|TRBV28
TGTGCCAGCAGTTTTATTGGGTCAGCTACCTACAATGAGCAGTTCTTC
CASSFIGSATYNEQFF
>once|TRBD1|TRBJ2-1|TRBV6-5
TGTGCCAGCAACACCGGGACAGCATTCTACAATGAGCAGTTCTTC
CASNTGTAFYNEQFF
>.|TRBD1|TRBJ2-1|TRBV2
TGTGCCAGCAGGTGGGACAGTGAGCAGTTCTTC
CASRWDSEQFF
>.|.|TRBJ1-3|TRBV21-1
TGTGCCAGCAGCACACTATGGGGTTCAATCGAGCGGAAAAGGACAGACACCATATATTTT
CASSTLWGSIERKRTDTIYF
>once|.|TRBJ2-5|TRBV28
TGTGCCAGCAGTTTCCGAGAGACCCAGTACTTC
CASSFRETQYF
>.|TRBD1|TRBJ1-1|TRBV7-2
TGTGCCAGCAGCTTTTCCGTCGGACAGGCGAATGAAGCTTTCTTT
CASSFSVGQANEAFF
>.|TRBD2|TRBJ2-3|TRBV29-1
TGCAGCGTGAGACTAGCGAAAGTCACAGATACGCAGTATTTT
CSVRLAKVTDTQYF
>.|.|TRBJ1-4|TRBV28
TGTGCCAGCAGTTTGGGGGCCCCAGAAAAACTGTTTTTT
CASSLGAPEKLFF